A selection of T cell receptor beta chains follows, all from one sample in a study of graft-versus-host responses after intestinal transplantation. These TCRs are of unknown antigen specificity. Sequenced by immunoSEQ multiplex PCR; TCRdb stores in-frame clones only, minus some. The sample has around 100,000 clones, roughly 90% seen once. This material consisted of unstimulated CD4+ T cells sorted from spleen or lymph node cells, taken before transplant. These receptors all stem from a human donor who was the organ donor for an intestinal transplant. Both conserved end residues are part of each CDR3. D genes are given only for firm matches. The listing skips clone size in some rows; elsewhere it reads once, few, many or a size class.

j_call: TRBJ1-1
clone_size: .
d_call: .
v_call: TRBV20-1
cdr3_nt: TGCAGGTGTGGTAATGGAAGAGAAGCTTTCTTT
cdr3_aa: CRCGNGREAFF

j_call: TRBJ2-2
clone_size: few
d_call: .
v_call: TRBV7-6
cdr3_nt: TGTGCCAGCAGCCCTCAATCACGGGGGGCGCACGGGGAGCTGTTTTTT
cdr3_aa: CASSPQSRGAHGELFF

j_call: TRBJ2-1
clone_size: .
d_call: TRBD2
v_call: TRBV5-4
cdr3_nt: TGTGCCAGCAGCTTCATCCCCGGACTAGCGGGGTACAATGAGCAGTTCTTC
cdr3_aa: CASSFIPGLAGYNEQFF

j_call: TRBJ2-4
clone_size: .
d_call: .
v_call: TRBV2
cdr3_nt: TGTGCCAGCAGAATCGGGGAAACGCCCGGCAACATTCAGTACTTC
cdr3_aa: CASRIGETPGNIQYF

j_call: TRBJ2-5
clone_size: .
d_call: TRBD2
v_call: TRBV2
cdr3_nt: TGTGCCAGCGGATTCACTAGCGGGTACCACGAGACCCAGTACTTC
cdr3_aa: CASGFTSGYHETQYF

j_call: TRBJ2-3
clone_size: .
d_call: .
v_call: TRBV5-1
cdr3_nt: TGCGCCAGCAGCTTGGGGGGGACTCCGTATACTACGCAGTATTTT
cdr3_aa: CASSLGGTPYTTQYF

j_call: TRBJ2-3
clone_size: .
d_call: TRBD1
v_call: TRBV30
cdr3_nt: TGTGCCTGCCGGGACAGAGGACGAGATACGCAGTATTTT
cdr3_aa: CACRDRGRDTQYF

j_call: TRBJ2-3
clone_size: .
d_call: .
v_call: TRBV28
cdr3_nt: TGTGCCAGCAGTTTGTGGCAGGACAGCACAGATACGCAGTATTTT
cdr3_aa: CASSLWQDSTDTQYF

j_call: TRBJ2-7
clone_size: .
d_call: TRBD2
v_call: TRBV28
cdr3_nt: TGTGCCAGCAGTCCTGGTCGGGGGGGAAGGGAGCAGTACTTC
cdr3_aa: CASSPGRGGREQYF

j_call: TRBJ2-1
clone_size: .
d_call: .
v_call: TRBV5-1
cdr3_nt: TGCGCCAGCGCGAAGGCGGGGCTCAATGAGCAGTTCTTC
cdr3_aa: CASAKAGLNEQFF

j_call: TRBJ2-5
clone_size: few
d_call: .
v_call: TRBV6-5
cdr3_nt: TGTGCCAGCAGTTACTCGATAGGAAGCGAGACCCAGTACTTC
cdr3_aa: CASSYSIGSETQYF

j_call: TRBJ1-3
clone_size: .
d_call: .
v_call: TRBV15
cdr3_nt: TGTGCCACCAGCAGAGATCTCCTAGCTGGAAACACCATATATTTT
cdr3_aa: CATSRDLLAGNTIYF

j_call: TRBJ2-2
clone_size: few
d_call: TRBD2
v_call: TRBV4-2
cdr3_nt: TGTGCCAGCAGCCAAGGGCGACTAGCGGGGGGCCGGGACACCGGGGAGCTGTTTTTT
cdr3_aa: CASSQGRLAGGRDTGELFF

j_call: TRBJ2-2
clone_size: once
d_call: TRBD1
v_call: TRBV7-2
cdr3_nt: TGTGCCAGCAGCTTTAGGGGGCCGAACACCGGGGAGCTGTTTTTT
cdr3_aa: CASSFRGPNTGELFF

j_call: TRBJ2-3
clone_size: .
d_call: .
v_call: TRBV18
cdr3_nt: TGTGCCAGCTCACCAAGACAGGCGGCCTCTAGCACAGATACGCAGTATTTT
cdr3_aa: CASSPRQAASSTDTQYF

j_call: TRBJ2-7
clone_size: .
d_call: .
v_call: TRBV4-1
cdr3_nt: TGCGCCAGCAGCCAAGTTAACTCCCGGAGGGGGACCAGCTCCTACGAGCAGTACTTC
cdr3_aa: CASSQVNSRRGTSSYEQYF

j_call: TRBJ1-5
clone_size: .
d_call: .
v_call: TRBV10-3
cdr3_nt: TGTGCCACAGCCAATGTGGGGGGTACGGATCAGCCCCAGCATTTT
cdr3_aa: CATANVGGTDQPQHF

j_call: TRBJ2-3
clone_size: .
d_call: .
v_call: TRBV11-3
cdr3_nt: TGTGCCAGCAGCTTAGGCCCAGGAGATACGCAGTATTTT
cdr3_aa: CASSLGPGDTQYF

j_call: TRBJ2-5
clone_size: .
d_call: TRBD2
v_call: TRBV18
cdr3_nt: TGTGCCAGCTCACCTGCCGCGGGGGGCCAAGAGACCCAGTACTTC
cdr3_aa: CASSPAAGGQETQYF

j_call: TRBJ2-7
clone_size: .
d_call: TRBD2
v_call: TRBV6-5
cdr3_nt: TGTGCCAGCAGCCGATACCTCGGGGGGGGCGAGCAGTACTTC
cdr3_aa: CASSRYLGGGEQYF

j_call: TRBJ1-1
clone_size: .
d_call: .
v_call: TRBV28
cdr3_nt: TGTGCCAGCAGGCCATCCGGGCTCCCGGGGCCAATGAACACTGAAGCTTTCTTT
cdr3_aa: CASRPSGLPGPMNTEAFF

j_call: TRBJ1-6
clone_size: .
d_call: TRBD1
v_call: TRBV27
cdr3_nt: TGTGCCAGCAGTGGACCACAGGGGCTTTATTCACCCCTCCACTTT
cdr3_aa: CASSGPQGLYSPLHF